The subject of this entry is one T cell receptor beta chain. Its cognate antigen is unknown. This entry belongs to a study of T-cell memory formation after mild COVID-19. Turning to the study itself: TCR clusters were mostly donor specific.

Amplification by 5'RACE using constant-segment primers produced TCR alpha and TCR beta cDNA libraries that carried sample barcodes and UMIs. TCRdb recomputed calls from the 5' RACE reads with MiXCR, one row per CDR3 protein. The sample lists a few hundred thousand distinct CDR3 sequences, 20% to 25% occurring once. Findings of the study overall: Clones contracting day 15 to 85 were balanced CD4/CD8; later expanders leaned CD4+. Pre-infection memory carried some responding clones, suggesting that cross-reactive memory joined.

The ends lost 3 bases at V and 8 bases at J; junction bases unmatched: 0. The CDR3 runs 13 residues. Germline CDR1 reads LGHDT; CDR2 reads YNNKEL (reference sequence). The chain couples TRBV3-1 to TRBJ2-1, with TRBD2 matching 11 bases. The material sequenced was PBMCs or a T cell subset sorted from them (not recorded which). The sequence was obtained from a man aged 18 to 30 who had mild COVID-19 (a few samples of this study predate the infection). Cell type and time point are not known. CDR3 coding DNA: TGTGCCAGCAGCCATAGCGGGGGGGATGAGCAGTTCTTC. Protein: CASSHSGGDEQFF.